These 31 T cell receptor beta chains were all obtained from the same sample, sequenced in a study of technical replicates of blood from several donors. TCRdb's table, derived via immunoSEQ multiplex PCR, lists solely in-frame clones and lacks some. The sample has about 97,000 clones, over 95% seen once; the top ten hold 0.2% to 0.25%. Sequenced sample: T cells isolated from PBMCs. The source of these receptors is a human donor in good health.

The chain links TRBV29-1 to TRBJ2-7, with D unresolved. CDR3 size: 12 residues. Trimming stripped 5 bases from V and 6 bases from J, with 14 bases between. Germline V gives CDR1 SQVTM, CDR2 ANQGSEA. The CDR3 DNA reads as TGCAGCGTTCTTATTCACTATTCCGAGCAGTACTTC. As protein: CSVLIHYSEQYF.

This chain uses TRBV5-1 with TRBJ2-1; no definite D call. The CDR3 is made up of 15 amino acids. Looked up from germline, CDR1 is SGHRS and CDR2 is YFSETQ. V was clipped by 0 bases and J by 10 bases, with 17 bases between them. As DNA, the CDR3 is TGCGCCAGCAGCTTGGAAGGTTTAGGAGCCTGGGAGCAGTTCTTC. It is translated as CASSLEGLGAWEQFF.

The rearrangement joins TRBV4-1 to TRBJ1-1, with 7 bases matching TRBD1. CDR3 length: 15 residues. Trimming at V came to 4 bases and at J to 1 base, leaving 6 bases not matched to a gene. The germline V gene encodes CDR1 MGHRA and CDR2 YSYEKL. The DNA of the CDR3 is TGCGCCAGCAGCCCGGTTGGGACAGAGAACACTGAAGCTTTCTTT. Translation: CASSPVGTENTEAFF.

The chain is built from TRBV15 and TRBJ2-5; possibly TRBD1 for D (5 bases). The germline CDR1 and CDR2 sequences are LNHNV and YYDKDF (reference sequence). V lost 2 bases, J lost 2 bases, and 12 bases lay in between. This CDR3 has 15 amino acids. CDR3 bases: TGTGCCACCAGCAGACTGGACACCGTACAAGAGACCCAGTACTTC. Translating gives CATSRLDTVQETQYF.

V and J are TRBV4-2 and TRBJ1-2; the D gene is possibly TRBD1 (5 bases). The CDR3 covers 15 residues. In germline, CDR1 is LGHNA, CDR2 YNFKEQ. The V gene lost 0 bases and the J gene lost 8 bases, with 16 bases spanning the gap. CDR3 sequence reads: CASSQEGTFYAGYTF. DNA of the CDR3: TGTGCCAGCAGCCAAGAGGGGACTTTCTACGCGGGCTACACCTTC.

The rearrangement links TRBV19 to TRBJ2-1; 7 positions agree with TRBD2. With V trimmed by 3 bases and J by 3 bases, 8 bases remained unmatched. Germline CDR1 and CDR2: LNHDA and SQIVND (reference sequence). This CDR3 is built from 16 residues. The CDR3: CASSIGPGTNYNEQFF. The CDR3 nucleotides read TGTGCCAGTAGTATCGGGCCTGGGACTAACTACAATGAGCAGTTCTTC. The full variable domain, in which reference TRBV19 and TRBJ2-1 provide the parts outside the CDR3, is DGGITQSPKYLFRKEGQNVTLSCEQNLNHDAMYWYRQDPGQGLRLIYYSQIVNDFQKGDIAEGYSVSREKKESFPLTVTSAQKNPTAFYLCASSIGPGTNYNEQFFGPGTRLTVL.

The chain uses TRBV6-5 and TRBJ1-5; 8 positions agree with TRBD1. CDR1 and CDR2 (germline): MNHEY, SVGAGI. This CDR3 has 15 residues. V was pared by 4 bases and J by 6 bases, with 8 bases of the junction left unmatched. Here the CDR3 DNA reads TGTGCCAGCAGTTCGGGACAGGTGATGGGTCAGCCCCAGCATTTT. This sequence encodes CASSSGQVMGQPQHF.

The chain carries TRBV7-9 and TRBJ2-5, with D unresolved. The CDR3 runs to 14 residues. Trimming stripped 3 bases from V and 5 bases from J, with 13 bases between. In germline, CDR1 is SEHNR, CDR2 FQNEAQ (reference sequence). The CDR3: CASSFVTAEETQYF. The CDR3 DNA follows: TGTGCCAGCAGCTTCGTAACAGCTGAGGAGACCCAGTACTTC.

CDR3 amino acids: CASRLDLGTGLNYGYTF. In nucleotides, the CDR3 is TGTGCAAGTCGCTTAGACCTTGGGACAGGTCTAAACTATGGCTACACCTTC. This chain joins TRBV12-2 and TRBJ1-2; the listed D gene, TRBD1, was not tested against the DNA. TRBV12-2 is deemed a pseudogene. The CDR3 runs to 17 residues.

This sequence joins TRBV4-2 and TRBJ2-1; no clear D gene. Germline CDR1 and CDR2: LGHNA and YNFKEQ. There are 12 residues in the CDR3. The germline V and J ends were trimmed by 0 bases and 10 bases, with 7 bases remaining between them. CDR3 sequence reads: CASSQEGREQFF. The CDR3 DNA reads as TGTGCCAGCAGCCAAGAGGGCCGGGAGCAGTTCTTC.

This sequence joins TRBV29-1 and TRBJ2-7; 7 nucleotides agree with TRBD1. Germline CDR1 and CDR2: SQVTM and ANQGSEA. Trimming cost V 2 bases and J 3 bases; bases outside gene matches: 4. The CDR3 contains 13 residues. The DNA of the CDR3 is TGCAGCGTTGAACAGACAGGGCGCTACGAGCAGTACTTC. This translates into CSVEQTGRYEQYF.

The CDR3 coding sequence is TGTGCCAGCAGCCAAAGCCGACAGGGGAGTAAATATGGCTACACCTTC. This gives the protein CASSQSRQGSKYGYTF. V gene TRBV14 combines with J gene TRBJ1-2, with 8 bases aligning to TRBD1. Germline CDR1 and CDR2: SGHDN and FVKESK. V lost 2 bases to trimming and J lost 5 bases; unmatched junction nucleotides: 10. The CDR3 is 16 residues long.

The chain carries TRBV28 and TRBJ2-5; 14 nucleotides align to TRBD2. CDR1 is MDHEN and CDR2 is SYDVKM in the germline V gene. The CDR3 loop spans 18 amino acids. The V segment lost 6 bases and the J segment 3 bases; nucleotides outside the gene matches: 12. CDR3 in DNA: TGTGCCAGCAGCATTGGGACTAGCGGGAGAGGCCCTGAAGAGACCCAGTACTTC. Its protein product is CASSIGTSGRGPEETQYF.

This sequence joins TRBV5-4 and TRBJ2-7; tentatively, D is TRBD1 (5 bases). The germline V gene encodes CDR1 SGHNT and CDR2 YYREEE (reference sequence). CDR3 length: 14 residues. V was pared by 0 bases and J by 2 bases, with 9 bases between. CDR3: CASSLDPRAYEQYF. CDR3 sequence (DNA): TGTGCCAGCAGCTTGGACCCCAGGGCCTACGAGCAGTACTTC.

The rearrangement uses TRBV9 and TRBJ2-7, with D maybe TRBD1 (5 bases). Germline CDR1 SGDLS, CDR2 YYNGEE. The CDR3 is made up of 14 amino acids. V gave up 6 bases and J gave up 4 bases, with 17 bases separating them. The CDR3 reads CASIRRQPFYEQYF. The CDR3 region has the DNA TGTGCCAGCATCCGGCGACAGCCATTTTACGAGCAGTACTTC.

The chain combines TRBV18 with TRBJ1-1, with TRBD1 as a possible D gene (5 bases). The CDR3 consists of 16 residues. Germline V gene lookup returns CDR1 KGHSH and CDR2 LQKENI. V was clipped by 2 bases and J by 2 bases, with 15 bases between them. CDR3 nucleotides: TGTGCCAGCTCACCAGGCGGTGGCAGGGCAAACACTGAAGCTTTCTTT. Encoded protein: CASSPGGGRANTEAFF.

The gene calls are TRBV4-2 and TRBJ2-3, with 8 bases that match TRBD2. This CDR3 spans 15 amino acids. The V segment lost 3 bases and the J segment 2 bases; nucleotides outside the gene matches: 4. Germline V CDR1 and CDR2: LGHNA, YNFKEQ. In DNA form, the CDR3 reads TGTGCCAGCAGCCATCGGACTAGCATCACAGATACGCAGTATTTT. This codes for CASSHRTSITDTQYF.

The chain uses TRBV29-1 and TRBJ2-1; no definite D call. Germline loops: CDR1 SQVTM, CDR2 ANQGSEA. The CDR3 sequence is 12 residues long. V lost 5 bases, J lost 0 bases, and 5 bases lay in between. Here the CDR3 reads CSVYSSYNEQFF. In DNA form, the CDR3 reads TGCAGCGTTTACAGCTCCTACAATGAGCAGTTCTTC.

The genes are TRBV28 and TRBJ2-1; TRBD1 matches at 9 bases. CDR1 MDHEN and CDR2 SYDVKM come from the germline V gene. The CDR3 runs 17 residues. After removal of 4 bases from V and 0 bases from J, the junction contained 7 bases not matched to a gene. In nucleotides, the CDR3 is TGTGCCAGCAGTTACCGGACAGGGGACAACTCCTACAATGAGCAGTTCTTC. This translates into CASSYRTGDNSYNEQFF. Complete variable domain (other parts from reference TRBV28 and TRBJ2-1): DVKVTQSSRYLVKRTGEKVFLECVQDMDHENMFWYRQDPGLGLRLIYFSYDVKMKEKGDIPEGYSVSREKKERFSLILESASTNQTSMYLCASSYRTGDNSYNEQFFGPGTRLTVL.

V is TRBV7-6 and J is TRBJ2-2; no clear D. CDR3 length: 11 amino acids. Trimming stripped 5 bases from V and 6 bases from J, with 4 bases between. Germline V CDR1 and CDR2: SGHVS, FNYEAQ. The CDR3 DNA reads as TGTGCCAGCAGCCTGTCCGGGGAGCTGTTTTTT. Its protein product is CASSLSGELFF.

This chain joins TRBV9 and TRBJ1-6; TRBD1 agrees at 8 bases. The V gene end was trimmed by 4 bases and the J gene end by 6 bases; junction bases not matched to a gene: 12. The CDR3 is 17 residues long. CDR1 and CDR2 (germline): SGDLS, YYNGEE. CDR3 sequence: CASSPYEGQAFNSPLHF. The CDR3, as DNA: TGTGCCAGCAGCCCCTATGAGGGACAGGCCTTTAATTCACCCCTCCACTTT.

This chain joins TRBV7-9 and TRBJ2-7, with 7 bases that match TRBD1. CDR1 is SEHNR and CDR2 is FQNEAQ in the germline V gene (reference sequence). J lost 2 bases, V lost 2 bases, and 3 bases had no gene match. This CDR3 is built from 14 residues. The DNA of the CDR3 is TGTGCCAGCAGCTTACCAGGGGGACCCTACGAGCAGTACTTC. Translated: CASSLPGGPYEQYF.

The CDR3 DNA reads as TGCGCCAGCAGCTTGGCGGCAGGGGAGAATGGCTACACCTTC. It encodes CASSLAAGENGYTF. The chain couples TRBV5-1 to TRBJ1-2; D is possibly TRBD1 (6 bases). Per the germline V gene, CDR1 is SGHRS and CDR2 is YFSETQ. Trimming shortened V by 0 bases and J by 6 bases, and 12 bases separated the two germline ends. This CDR3 comprises 14 residues.

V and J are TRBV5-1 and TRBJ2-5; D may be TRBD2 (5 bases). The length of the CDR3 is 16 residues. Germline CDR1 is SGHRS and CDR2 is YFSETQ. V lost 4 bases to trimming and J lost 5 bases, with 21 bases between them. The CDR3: CASSKEAQSGAETQYF. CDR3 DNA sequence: TGCGCCAGCAGCAAAGAGGCACAGAGCGGTGCGGAGACCCAGTACTTC.

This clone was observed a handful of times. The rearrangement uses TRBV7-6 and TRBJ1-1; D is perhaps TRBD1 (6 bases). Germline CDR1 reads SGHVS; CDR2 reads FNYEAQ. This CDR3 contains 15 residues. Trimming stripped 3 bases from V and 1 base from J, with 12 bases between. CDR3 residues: CASSLPTGENTEAFF. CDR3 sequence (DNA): TGTGCCAGCAGCTTGCCGACAGGAGAGAACACTGAAGCTTTCTTT.

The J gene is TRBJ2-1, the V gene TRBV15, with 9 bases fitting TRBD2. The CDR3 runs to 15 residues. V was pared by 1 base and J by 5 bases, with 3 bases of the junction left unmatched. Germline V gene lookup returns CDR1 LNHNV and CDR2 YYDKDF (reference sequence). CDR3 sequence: CATSRVREGNNEQFF. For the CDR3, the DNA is TGTGCCACCAGCAGAGTGCGGGAGGGAAACAATGAGCAGTTCTTC.

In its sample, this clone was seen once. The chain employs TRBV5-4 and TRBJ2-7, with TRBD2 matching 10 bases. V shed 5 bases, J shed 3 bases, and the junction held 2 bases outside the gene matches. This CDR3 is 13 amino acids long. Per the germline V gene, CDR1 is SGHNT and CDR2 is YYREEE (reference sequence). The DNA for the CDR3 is TGTGCCAGCAGAACTAGCGGGAACTACGAGCAGTACTTC. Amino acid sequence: CASRTSGNYEQYF.

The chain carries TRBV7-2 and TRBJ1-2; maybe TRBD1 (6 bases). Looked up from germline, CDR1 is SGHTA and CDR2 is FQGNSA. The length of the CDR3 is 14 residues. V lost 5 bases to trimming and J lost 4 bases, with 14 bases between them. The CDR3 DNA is TGTGCCAGCAGCACCCAGGGGACAAGCTATGGCTACACCTTC. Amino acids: CASSTQGTSYGYTF.

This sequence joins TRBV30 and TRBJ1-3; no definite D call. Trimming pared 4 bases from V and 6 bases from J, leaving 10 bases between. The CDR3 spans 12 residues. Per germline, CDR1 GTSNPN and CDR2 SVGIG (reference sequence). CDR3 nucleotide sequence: TGTGCCTGGACCACGGGTGTAAACACCATATATTTT. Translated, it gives CAWTTGVNTIYF. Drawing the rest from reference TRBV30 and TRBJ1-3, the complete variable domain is SQTIHQWPATLVQPVGSPLSLECTVEGTSNPNLYWYRQAAGRGLQLLFYSVGIGQISSEVPQNLSASRPQDRQFILSSKKLLLSDSGFYLCAWTTGVNTIYFGEGSWLTVV.

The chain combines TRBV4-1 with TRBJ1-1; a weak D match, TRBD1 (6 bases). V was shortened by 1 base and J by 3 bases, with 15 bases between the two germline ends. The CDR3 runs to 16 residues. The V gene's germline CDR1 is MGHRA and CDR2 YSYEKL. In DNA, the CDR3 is TGCGCCAGCAGCCAAGTCGGGGGGCGGATGTACACTGAAGCTTTCTTT. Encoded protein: CASSQVGGRMYTEAFF.

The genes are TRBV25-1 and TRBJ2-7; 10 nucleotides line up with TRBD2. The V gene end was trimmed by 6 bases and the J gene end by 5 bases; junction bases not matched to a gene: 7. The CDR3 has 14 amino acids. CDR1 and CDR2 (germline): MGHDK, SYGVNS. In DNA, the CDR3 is TGTGCCAGCAGCCAGACTAGCGGGCTCGACGAGCAGTACTTC. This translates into CASSQTSGLDEQYF.